Following are 15 T cell receptor beta chains from one sample sequenced in a study of Graves' ophthalmopathy and Graves' hyperthyroidism. Amplified TCR beta CDR3 regions were obtained using RNA transcripts as template. Second-round multiplex PCR came after a first-round RT-PCR that employed HTBI primers. One entry per CDR3 protein, called by TCRdb with MiXCR from the multiplex PCR reads. This repertoire shows approximately 480,000 distinct CDR3 sequences, around 14% found once; its top ten account for about 9.4%. Sequencing was done on a sample of blood. The receptors were sampled from a young woman with Graves' ophthalmopathy.

This clonotype was counted ten times or more. V and J are TRBV4-2 and TRBJ2-5; 7 bases are a match to TRBD2. The CDR3 is made up of 16 amino acids. From germline, CDR1 is LGHNA and CDR2 YNFKEQ. With 0 bases clipped from V and 2 bases from J, the junction kept 6 bases outside the gene matches. CDR3 residues: CASSQDPPGGQETQYF. Here the CDR3 DNA reads TGTGCCAGCAGCCAAGATCCCCCCGGGGGGCAAGAGACCCAGTACTTC.

This clonotype was seen many times. This rearrangement joins TRBV29-1 to TRBJ1-5; D call uncertain. CDR1 and CDR2 from the germline V gene are SQVTM and ANQGSEA. CDR3 length: 13 amino acids. The V and J ends lost 7 bases and 0 bases respectively, with 10 bases between them. CDR3 protein: CSASTVSNQPQHF. DNA for the CDR3: TGCAGCGCCTCGACGGTTAGCAATCAGCCCCAGCATTTT. The variable domain in full, completed from reference TRBV29-1 and TRBJ1-5, reads SAVISQKPSRDICQRGTSLTIQCQVDSQVTMMFWYRQQPGQSLTLIATANQGSEATYESGFVIDKFPISRPNLTFSTLTVSNMSPEDSSIYLCSASTVSNQPQHFGDGTRLSIL.

This clonotype was counted many times. This chain connects TRBV6-4 to TRBJ2-4; no reliable D call. Trimming stripped 3 bases from V and 6 bases from J, with 9 bases between. The CDR3 extends over 13 amino acids. Germline V CDR1 and CDR2: MRHNA, SNTAGT. The CDR3 region is CASSEETRNIQYF. CDR3 bases: TGTGCCAGCAGTGAGGAGACAAGAAACATTCAGTACTTC.

The chain has TRBV12-5 and TRBJ2-7; D remains unclear. Germline-derived CDR1 and CDR2 are LGHNT and FRNRAP. There are 12 residues in the CDR3. Deletions cut 7 bases from V and 2 bases from J, with 9 bases between. The CDR3 nucleotides read TGTGCTAGTGCAAGGGCGGCCTACGAGCAGTACTTC. Residues: CASARAAYEQYF.

This clonotype was counted many times. V gene TRBV15 combines with J gene TRBJ2-7, with D tentatively TRBD1 (6 bases). The germline V gene has CDR1 LNHNV and CDR2 YYDKDF (reference sequence). The CDR3 spans 13 residues. V was trimmed by 5 bases and J by 3 bases, leaving 11 bases between them. The CDR3 coding sequence is TGTGCCACCAGCGGCAGACAGGTCTACGAGCAGTACTTC. It encodes CATSGRQVYEQYF.

In its sample, this clonotype was seen many times. The CDR3 does not end in the conserved phenylalanine or tryptophan, so this is likely a read error. This chain connects TRBV29-1 to TRBJ1-2; no reliable D call. Trimming took off 5 bases at V and 1 base at J, with 8 bases between the two ends. This CDR3 comprises 12 residues. Germline V gene data show CDR1 as SQVTM and CDR2 as ANQGSEA. The CDR3 DNA reads TGCAGCGTTCCCGGGCTTAACTATGGCTACACCTCC. Protein: CSVPGLNYGYTS.

This clonotype was observed at least ten times. The chain is built from TRBV20-1 and TRBJ1-1; no firm D call. CDR1 and CDR2 (germline): DFQATT, SNEGSKA (reference sequence). The CDR3 is 13 amino acids. The V gene lost 4 bases and the J gene lost 5 bases, with 14 bases spanning the gap. In DNA, the CDR3 is TGCAGTGCTAACTTTGGAGGGTTGACTGAAGCTTTCTTT. It is translated as CSANFGGLTEAFF.

This clonotype was counted many times. The chain couples TRBV6-1 to TRBJ2-5; the D is unclear. Germline V lookup: CDR1 MNHNS, CDR2 SASEGT. CDR3 length equals 11 residues. Trimming left V 2 bases short and J 8 bases short, with 6 bases between. In nucleotides, the CDR3 is TGTGCCAGCAGTGAACTTAAAACCCAGTACTTC. This translates into CASSELKTQYF.

Note on this clonotype: This may be a read error, as it is one base from a much larger clone. The V and J genes are TRBV11-2 and TRBJ1-1; the D is unclear. The CDR3 loop spans 11 amino acids. Germline CDR1 reads SGHAT; CDR2 reads FQNNGV. Trimming removed 5 bases from V and 7 bases from J, with 8 bases in between. CDR3 nucleotide sequence: TGTGCCAGCAGCAGGATAGATGAAGCTTTCTTT. This gives the protein CASSRIDEAFF.

The chain links TRBV6-1 to TRBJ1-1; D gene unclear. V was clipped by 2 bases and J by 0 bases, with 7 bases between them. Looked up from germline, CDR1 is MNHNS and CDR2 is SASEGT. This CDR3 has 14 amino acids. Here the CDR3 DNA reads TGTGCCAGCAGTGAACCGGGGATGAACACTGAAGCTTTCTTT. Translated, it gives CASSEPGMNTEAFF.

This clonotype was counted at least ten times. The CDR3 loop reads CASSLDTGRDYGYTF. In DNA, the CDR3 is TGTGCCAGCAGCTTAGATACAGGGAGGGACTATGGCTACACCTTC. The chain links TRBV7-9 to TRBJ1-2, with D perhaps TRBD1 (6 bases). This CDR3 contains 15 residues. Germline V gives CDR1 SEHNR, CDR2 FQNEAQ (reference sequence). V lost 1 base and J 3 bases, leaving 12 bases between the germline ends.

This clonotype was seen repeatedly, ten times or more. V gene TRBV5-1 combines with J gene TRBJ1-1; D might be TRBD1 (5 bases). This CDR3 spans 14 amino acids. V lost 6 bases, J lost 2 bases, and 14 bases lay in between. CDR1 and CDR2 from the germline V gene are SGHRS and YFSETQ. The CDR3 DNA follows: TGCGCCAGCAACCTCCGGGGGGGAAACACTGAAGCTTTCTTT. This codes for CASNLRGGNTEAFF.

In its sample, this clonotype was seen many times. The V gene is TRBV4-1, the J gene TRBJ2-7, with D perhaps matching TRBD1 or TRBD2 (6 bases each). CDR3 size: 14 residues. Germline V CDR1 and CDR2: MGHRA, YSYEKL. V was trimmed by 1 base and J by 6 bases, leaving 13 bases between them. The CDR3 sequence is CASSQGSGAGEQYF. As DNA, the CDR3 is TGCGCCAGCAGCCAAGGGTCGGGGGCCGGCGAGCAGTACTTC.

This sequence joins TRBV5-1 and TRBJ2-7, with D perhaps matching TRBD2 (6 bases). Germline-derived CDR1 and CDR2 are SGHRS and YFSETQ. Trimming shortened V by 5 bases and J by 0 bases, and 24 bases separated the two germline ends. The CDR3 sequence is 18 residues long. The CDR3 sequence is CASSAQPGTGGFSYEQYF. CDR3 bases: TGCGCCAGCAGTGCCCAGCCCGGGACTGGCGGCTTCTCCTACGAGCAGTACTTC.

This clonotype was seen ten or more times. V and J are TRBV25-1 and TRBJ2-5, with D possibly being TRBD1 or TRBD2 (5 bases each). V lost 10 bases and J lost 7, with 16 bases in between. The CDR3 totals 12 residues. CDR1 MGHDK and CDR2 SYGVNS come from the germline V gene. In DNA, the CDR3 is TGTGCCAACGGTGACGGGGCAGGGACCCAGTACTTC. Protein sequence: CANGDGAGTQYF.